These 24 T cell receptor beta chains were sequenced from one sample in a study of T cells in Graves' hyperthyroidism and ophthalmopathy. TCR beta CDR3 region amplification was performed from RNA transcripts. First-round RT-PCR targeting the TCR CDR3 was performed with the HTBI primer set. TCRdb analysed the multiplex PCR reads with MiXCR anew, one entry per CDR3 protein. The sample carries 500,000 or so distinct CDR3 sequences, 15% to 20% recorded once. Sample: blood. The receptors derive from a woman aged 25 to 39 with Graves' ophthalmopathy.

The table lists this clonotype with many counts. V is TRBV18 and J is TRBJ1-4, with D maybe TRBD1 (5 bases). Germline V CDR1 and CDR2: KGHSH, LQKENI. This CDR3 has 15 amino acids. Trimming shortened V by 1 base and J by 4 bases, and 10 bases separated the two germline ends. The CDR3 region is CASSPLDSVNEKLFF. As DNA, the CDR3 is TGTGCCAGCTCACCACTAGACAGCGTTAATGAAAAACTGTTTTTT.

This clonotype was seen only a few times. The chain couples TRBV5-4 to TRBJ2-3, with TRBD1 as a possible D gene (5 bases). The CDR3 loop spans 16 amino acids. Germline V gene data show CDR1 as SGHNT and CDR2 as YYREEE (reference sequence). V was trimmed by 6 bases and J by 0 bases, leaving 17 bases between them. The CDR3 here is CASTFEGVWSTDTQYF. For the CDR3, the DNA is TGTGCCAGCACCTTTGAAGGGGTTTGGAGCACAGATACGCAGTATTTT.

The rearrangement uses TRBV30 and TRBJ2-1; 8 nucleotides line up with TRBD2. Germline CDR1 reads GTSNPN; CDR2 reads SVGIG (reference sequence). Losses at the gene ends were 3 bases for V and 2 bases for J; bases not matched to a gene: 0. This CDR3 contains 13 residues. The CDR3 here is CAWRREAYNEQFF. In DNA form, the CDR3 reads TGTGCCTGGAGGCGGGAGGCCTACAATGAGCAGTTCTTC.

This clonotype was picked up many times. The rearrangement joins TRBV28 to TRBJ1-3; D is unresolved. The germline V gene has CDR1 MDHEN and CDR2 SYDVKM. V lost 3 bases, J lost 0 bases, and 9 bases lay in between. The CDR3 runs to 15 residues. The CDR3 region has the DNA TGTGCCAGCAGTTTGGGAGACTTCTCTGGAAACACCATATATTTT. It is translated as CASSLGDFSGNTIYF.

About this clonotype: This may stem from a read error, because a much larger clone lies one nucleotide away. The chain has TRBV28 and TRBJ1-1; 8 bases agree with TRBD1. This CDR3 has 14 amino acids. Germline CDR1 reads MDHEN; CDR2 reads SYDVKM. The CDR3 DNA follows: TGTGCCCGCAGAACAGGGGGAATGAACACTGAAGCTTTCTTT. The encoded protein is CARRTGGMNTEAFF.

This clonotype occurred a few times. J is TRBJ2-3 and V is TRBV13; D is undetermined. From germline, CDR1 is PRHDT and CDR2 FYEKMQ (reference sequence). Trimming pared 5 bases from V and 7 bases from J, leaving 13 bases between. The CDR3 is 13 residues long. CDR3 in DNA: TGTGCCAGCAGCCCAGACCAAGACAATACGCAGTATTTT. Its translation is CASSPDQDNTQYF. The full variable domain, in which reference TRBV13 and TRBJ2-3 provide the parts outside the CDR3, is AAGVIQSPRHLIKEKRETATLKCYPIPRHDTVYWYQQGPGQDPQFLISFYEKMQSDKGSIPDRFSAQQFSDYHSELNMSSLELGDSALYFCASSPDQDNTQYFGPGTRLTVL.

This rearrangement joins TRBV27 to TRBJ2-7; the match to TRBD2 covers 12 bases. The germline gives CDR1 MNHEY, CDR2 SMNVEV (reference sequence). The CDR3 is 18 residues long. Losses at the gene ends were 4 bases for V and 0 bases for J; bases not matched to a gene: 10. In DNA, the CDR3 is TGTGCCAGCAGTTCCATGGCTAGCGGGAGGGTCAGCTCCTACGAGCAGTACTTC. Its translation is CASSSMASGRVSSYEQYF.

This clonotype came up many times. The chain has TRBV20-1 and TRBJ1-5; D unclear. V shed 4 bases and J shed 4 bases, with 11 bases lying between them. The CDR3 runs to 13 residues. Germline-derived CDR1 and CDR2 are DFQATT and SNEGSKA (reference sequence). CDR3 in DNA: TGCAGTGCTACCCAAGACGGTAATCAGCCCCAGCATTTT. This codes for CSATQDGNQPQHF.

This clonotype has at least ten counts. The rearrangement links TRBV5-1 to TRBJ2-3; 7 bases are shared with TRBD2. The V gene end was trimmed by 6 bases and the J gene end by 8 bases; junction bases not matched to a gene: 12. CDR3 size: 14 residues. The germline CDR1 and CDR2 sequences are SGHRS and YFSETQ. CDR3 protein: CASNPGGRASTQYF. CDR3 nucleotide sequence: TGCGCCAGCAACCCTGGAGGGAGGGCCAGTACGCAGTATTTT.

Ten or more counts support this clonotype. This CDR3 reads CASPLAGDNEQFF. The CDR3 nucleotides read TGTGCCAGCCCTCTAGCGGGGGACAATGAGCAGTTCTTC. This chain uses TRBV28 with TRBJ2-1, with 10 bases fitting TRBD2. The CDR3 length is 13 residues. Germline-derived CDR1 and CDR2 are MDHEN and SYDVKM. J was trimmed by 5 bases and V by 8 bases; bases with no gene match: 3.

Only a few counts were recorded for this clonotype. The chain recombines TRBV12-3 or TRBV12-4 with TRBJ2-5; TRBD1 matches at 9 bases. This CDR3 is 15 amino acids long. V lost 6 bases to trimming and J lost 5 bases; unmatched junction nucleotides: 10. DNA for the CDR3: TGTGCCAGCAGCCCGGGACAGGGTTTTGCGGAGACCCAGTACTTC. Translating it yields CASSPGQGFAETQYF.

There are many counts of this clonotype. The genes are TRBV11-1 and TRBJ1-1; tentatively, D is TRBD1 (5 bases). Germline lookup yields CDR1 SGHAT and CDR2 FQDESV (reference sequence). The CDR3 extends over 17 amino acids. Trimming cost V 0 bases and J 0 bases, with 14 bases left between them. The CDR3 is CASSLAKLGQLNTEAFF. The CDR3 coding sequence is TGTGCCAGCAGCTTAGCGAAATTGGGGCAGCTGAACACTGAAGCTTTCTTT.

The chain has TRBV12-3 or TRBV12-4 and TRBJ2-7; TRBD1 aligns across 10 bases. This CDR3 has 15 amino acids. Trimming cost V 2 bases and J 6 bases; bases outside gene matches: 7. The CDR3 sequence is CASSLMGQGMSEQYF. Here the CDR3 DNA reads TGTGCCAGCAGTTTAATGGGACAGGGGATGAGCGAGCAGTACTTC.

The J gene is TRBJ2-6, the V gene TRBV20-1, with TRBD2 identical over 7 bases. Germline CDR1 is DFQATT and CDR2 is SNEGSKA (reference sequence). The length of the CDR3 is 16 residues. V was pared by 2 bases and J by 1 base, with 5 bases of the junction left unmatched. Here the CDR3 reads CSARQVGGSGANVLTF. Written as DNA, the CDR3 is TGCAGTGCTAGACAGGTGGGGGGGTCTGGGGCCAACGTCCTGACTTTC.

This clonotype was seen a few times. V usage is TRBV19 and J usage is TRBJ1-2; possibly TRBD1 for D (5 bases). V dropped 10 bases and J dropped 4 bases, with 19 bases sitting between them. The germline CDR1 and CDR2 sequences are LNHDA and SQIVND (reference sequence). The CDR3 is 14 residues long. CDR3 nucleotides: TGTGCCACCTCAAGGGGTGAGGGAGGCTATGGCTACACCTTC. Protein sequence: CATSRGEGGYGYTF.

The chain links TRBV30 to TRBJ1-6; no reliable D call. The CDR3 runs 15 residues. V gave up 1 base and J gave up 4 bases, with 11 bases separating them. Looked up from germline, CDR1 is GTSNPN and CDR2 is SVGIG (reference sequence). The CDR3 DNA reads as TGTGCCTGGAGTGGGGGAAGTGGTTATAATTCACCCCTCCACTTT. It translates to CAWSGGSGYNSPLHF.

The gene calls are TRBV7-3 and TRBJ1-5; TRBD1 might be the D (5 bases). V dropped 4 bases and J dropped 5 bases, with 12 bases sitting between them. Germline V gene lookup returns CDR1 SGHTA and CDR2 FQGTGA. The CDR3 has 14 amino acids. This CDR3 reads CASSSGRPDQPQHF. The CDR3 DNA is TGTGCCAGCAGCTCGGGACGTCCGGATCAGCCCCAGCATTTT.

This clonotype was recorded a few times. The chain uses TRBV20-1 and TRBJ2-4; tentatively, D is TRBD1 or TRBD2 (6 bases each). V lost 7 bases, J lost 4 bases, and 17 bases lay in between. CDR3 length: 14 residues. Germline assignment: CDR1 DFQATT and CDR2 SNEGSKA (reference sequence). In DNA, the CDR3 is TGCAGTGGGGAGGAAACAGGGAATAAAAACATTCAGTACTTC. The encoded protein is CSGEETGNKNIQYF.

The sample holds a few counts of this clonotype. Here the CDR3 DNA reads TGTGCCAGCACATTAGAGGAACCGAACACCGGGGAGCTGTTTTTT. Amino acid sequence: CASTLEEPNTGELFF. The chain couples TRBV28 to TRBJ2-2, with unresolved D. This CDR3 contains 15 residues. Trimming removed 7 bases from V and 0 bases from J, with 12 bases in between. Germline V lookup: CDR1 MDHEN, CDR2 SYDVKM.

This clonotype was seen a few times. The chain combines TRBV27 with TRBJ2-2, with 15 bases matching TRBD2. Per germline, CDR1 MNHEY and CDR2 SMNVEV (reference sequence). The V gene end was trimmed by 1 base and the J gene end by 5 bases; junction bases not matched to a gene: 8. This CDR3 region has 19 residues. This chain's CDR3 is CASSLWPGLAGGRTGELFF. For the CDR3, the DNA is TGTGCCAGCAGTTTATGGCCCGGACTAGCGGGAGGGCGGACCGGGGAGCTGTTTTTT.

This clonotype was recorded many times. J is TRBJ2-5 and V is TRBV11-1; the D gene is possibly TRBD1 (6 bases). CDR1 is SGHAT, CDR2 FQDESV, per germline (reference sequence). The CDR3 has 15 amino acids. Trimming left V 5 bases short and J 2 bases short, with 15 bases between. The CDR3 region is CASSPRDILQETQYF. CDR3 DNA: TGTGCCAGCAGCCCGAGGGACATCCTTCAAGAGACCCAGTACTTC.

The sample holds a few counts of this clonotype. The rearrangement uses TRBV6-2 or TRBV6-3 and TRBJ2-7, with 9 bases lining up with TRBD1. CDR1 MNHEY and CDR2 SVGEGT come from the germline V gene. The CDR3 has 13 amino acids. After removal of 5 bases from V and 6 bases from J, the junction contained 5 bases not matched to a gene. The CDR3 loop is CASSPGQGFEQYF. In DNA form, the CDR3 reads TGTGCCAGCAGTCCGGGACAGGGCTTCGAGCAGTACTTC.

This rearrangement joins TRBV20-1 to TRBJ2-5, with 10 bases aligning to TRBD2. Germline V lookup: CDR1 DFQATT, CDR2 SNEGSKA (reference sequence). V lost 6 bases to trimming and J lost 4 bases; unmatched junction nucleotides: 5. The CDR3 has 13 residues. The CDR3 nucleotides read TGCAGTGCCCAAGCGGGAGGGGGAGAGACCCAGTACTTC. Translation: CSAQAGGGETQYF.

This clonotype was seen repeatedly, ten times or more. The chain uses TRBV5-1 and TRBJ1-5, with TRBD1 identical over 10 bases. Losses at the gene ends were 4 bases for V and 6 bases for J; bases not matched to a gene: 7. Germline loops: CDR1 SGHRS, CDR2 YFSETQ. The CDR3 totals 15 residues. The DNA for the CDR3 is TGCGCCAGCAGCCCGGAGACAGGGGGCGTTCAGCCCCAGCATTTT. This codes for CASSPETGGVQPQHF.